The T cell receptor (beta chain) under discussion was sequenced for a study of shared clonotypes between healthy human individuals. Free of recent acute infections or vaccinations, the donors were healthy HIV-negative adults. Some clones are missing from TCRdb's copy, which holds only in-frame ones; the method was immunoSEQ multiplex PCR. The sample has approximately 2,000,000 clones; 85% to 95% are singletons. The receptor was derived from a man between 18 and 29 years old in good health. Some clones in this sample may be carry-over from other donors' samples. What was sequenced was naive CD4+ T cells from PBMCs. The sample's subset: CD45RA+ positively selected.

The CDR3 nucleotides read TGTGCCAGCAGCGCCGGGACAGAAGAGACCCAGTACTTC. As protein: CASSAGTEETQYF. The chain has TRBV7-2 and TRBJ2-5, with TRBD1 matching 7 bases. CDR3 length: 13 amino acids. Trimming removed 5 bases from V and 3 bases from J; junction bases left unmatched: 3. Germline CDR1 is SGHTA and CDR2 is FQGNSA.